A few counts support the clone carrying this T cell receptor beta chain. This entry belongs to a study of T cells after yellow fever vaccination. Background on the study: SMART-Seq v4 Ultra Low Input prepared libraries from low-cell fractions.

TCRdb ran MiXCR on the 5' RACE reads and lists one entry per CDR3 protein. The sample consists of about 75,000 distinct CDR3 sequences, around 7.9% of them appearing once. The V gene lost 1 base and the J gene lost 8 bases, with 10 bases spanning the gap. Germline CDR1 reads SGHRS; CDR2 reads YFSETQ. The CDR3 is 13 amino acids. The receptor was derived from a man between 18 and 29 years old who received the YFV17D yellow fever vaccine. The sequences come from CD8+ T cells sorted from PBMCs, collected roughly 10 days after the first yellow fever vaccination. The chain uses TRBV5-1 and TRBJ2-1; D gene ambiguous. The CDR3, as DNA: TGCGCCAGCAGCTTGTGGGTCTTCGATGAGCAGTTCTTC. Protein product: CASSLWVFDEQFF. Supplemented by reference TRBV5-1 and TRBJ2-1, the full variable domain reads KAGVTQTPRYLIKTRGQQVTLSCSPISGHRSVSWYQQTPGQGLQFLFEYFSETQRNKGNFPGRFSGRQFSNSRSEMNVSTLELGDSALYLCASSLWVFDEQFFGPGTRLTVL.